This is a list of T cell receptor beta chains from one sample in a study of human T cells and chemical hapten exposure. One entry per CDR3 protein, called by TCRdb with MiXCR from the RACE reads. The sample yields about 40,000 distinct CDR3 sequences, approximately 3.3% seen once. The source material was whole blood, sampled in connection with sensitization to the hapten diphenylcyclopropenone (DPC). The source of these receptors is a middle-aged man with alopecia areata. Some clones in this sample may be carry-over from other donors' samples. CDR3s include the opening cysteine and the closing phenylalanine or tryptophan. D genes are given only for firm matches. The listing skips clone size in some rows; elsewhere it reads once, few, many or a size class.

many	TRBV7-2	TRBD1	TRBJ2-1	CASSLGQGPYNEQFF	TGTGCCAGCAGCTTGGGACAGGGGCCCTACAATGAGCAGTTCTTC
many	TRBV29-1	-	TRBJ2-3	CSVDGRNTDTQYF	TGCAGCGTTGATGGACGGAACACAGATACGCAGTATTTT
many	TRBV4-2	-	TRBJ2-3	CASSQEFPLNVGGLSTDTQYF	TGTGCCAGCAGCCAAGAGTTTCCCCTCAATGTCGGGGGATTAAGCACAGATACGCAGTATTTT
few	TRBV7-8	-	TRBJ1-5	CASSLAGVFNQPQHF	TGTGCCAGCAGCTTAGCCGGGGTGTTCAATCAGCCCCAGCATTTT
many	TRBV4-1	TRBD2	TRBJ2-3	CASGRAITDTQYF	TGCGCCAGCGGGAGGGCTATCACAGATACGCAGTATTTT
many	TRBV4-3	-	TRBJ2-7	CASSQDSSSVYEQYF	TGCGCCAGCAGCCAAGATTCTAGCTCCGTCTACGAGCAGTACTTC
many	TRBV2	-	TRBJ2-5	CASSEALLNPSEETQYF	TGTGCCAGCAGTGAAGCGCTTCTCAACCCGAGCGAAGAGACCCAGTACTTC
many	TRBV20-1	TRBD2	TRBJ2-6	CSASIPSGSYSGANVLTF	TGCAGTGCTAGTATCCCTAGCGGGTCGTACTCTGGGGCCAACGTCCTGACTTTC
many	TRBV28	TRBD1	TRBJ1-1	CASTNRGERTEAFF	TGTGCCAGCACCAACAGGGGAGAAAGAACTGAAGCTTTCTTT
few	TRBV18	-	TRBJ1-1	CASSPSGSEGEAFF	TGTGCCAGCTCACCTTCGGGTTCCGAAGGGGAAGCTTTCTTT
many	TRBV5-6	TRBD1	TRBJ1-1	CASSLTGVIDTEAFF	TGTGCCAGCAGCTTGACAGGGGTTATCGACACTGAAGCTTTCTTT
few	TRBV20-1	-	TRBJ2-3	CSARDSGHAATDTQYF	TGCAGTGCTAGAGATTCCGGACATGCAGCCACAGATACGCAGTATTTT
many	TRBV3-1	-	TRBJ1-5	CASSQTGSNQPQHF	TGTGCCAGCAGCCAAACAGGGAGCAATCAGCCCCAGCATTTT
few	TRBV12-3/TRBV12-4	-	TRBJ1-5	CASSLANNNQPQHF	TGTGCCAGCAGTTTAGCCAACAATAATCAGCCCCAGCATTTT
medium-sized	TRBV9	-	TRBJ2-7	CASSVGGISYEQYF	TGTGCCAGCAGCGTAGGGGGCATTTCCTACGAGCAGTACTTC
few	TRBV12-3/TRBV12-4	TRBD1	TRBJ1-4	CASSYRGRGEKLFF	TGTGCCAGCAGTTACAGGGGGCGCGGGGAAAAACTGTTTTTT
many	TRBV3-1	TRBD2	TRBJ2-3	CASSPWTSGTDTQYF	TGTGCCAGCAGCCCATGGACTAGCGGCACAGATACGCAGTATTTT
many	TRBV7-3	-	TRBJ1-6	CASSLNGRGSNSPLHF	TGTGCCAGCAGCTTAAACGGCAGGGGCTCGAATTCACCCCTCCACTTT
many	TRBV12-3/TRBV12-4	-	TRBJ1-4	CASSLSTNEKLFF	TGTGCCAGCAGTCTATCAACTAATGAAAAACTGTTTTTT
many	TRBV12-3/TRBV12-4	-	TRBJ1-1	CASTRLNTEAFF	TGTGCCAGCACGCGGTTGAACACTGAAGCTTTCTTT
many	TRBV24-1	TRBD2	TRBJ2-1	CATSERTSGGTYNEQFF	TGTGCCACCAGTGAGCGGACTAGCGGGGGTACATACAATGAGCAGTTCTTC
few	TRBV4-1	-	TRBJ2-7	CASSSFPAPDEQYF	TGCGCCAGCAGCTCATTTCCGGCACCGGACGAGCAGTACTTC
-	TRBV10-3	-	TRBJ2-1	CAISATTAGEQFF	TGTGCCATCAGTGCCACCACTGCGGGCGAGCAGTTCTTC
many	TRBV28	-	TRBJ2-7	CASSSLSEQYF	TGTGCCAGCAGTTCCTTAAGCGAGCAGTACTTC
-	TRBV6-4	TRBD2	TRBJ2-1	CASSEELAGHNEQFF	TGTGCCAGCAGTGAAGAACTAGCGGGCCACAATGAGCAGTTCTTC
many	TRBV6-5	TRBD1	TRBJ2-1	CASSYSGTGYNEQFF	TGTGCCAGCAGTTACTCGGGGACAGGATACAATGAGCAGTTCTTC
many	TRBV24-1	TRBD2	TRBJ2-3	CATSDSPTSGRATDTQYF	TGTGCCACCAGTGATTCTCCGACTAGCGGGAGGGCCACAGATACGCAGTATTTT
many	TRBV12-5	TRBD2	TRBJ2-2	CASGWLLGSGTIPGELFF	TGTGCTAGTGGTTGGTTACTCGGTAGCGGGACGATCCCAGGGGAGCTGTTTTTT
few	TRBV27	-	TRBJ1-1	CASSSTGNLGGNTEAFF	TGTGCCAGCAGCTCCACGGGGAACCTAGGGGGGAACACTGAAGCTTTCTTT
many	TRBV5-1	-	TRBJ2-4	CASSLGADIQYF	TGCGCCAGCAGCTTGGGGGCGGACATTCAGTACTTC
many	TRBV11-1	-	TRBJ2-3	CASSLQGRSDTQYF	TGTGCCAGCAGCTTACAGGGACGGTCAGATACGCAGTATTTT
many	TRBV9	-	TRBJ2-3	CASSGQITDTQYF	TGTGCCAGCAGCGGGCAGATCACAGATACGCAGTATTTT
many	TRBV6-5	-	TRBJ2-7	CASRSYRDEQYF	TGTGCCAGCAGATCCTACAGGGACGAGCAGTACTTC
many	TRBV7-2	-	TRBJ2-7	CASSLGGRPPYEQYF	TGTGCCAGCAGCTTAGGGGGGAGGCCCCCTTACGAGCAGTACTTC
-	TRBV7-9	TRBD1	TRBJ2-5	CASSRETGRETQYF	TGTGCCAGCAGCAGAGAGACAGGGAGAGAGACCCAGTACTTC
many	TRBV5-4	TRBD1	TRBJ2-2	CASSYRGRATGELFF	TGTGCCAGCAGCTACAGGGGGCGCGCCACCGGGGAGCTGTTTTTT
many	TRBV27	TRBD1	TRBJ2-7	CASSPTSGDSPWFEQYF	TGTGCCAGCAGTCCTACGTCCGGGGACAGCCCTTGGTTCGAGCAGTACTTC
many	TRBV3-1	-	TRBJ2-1	CASTETGVAYNEQFF	TGTGCCAGCACCGAAACGGGTGTCGCCTACAATGAGCAGTTCTTC
many	TRBV6-2/TRBV6-3	-	TRBJ1-5	CASRGYNQPQHF	TGTGCCAGCAGGGGGTACAATCAGCCCCAGCATTTT
few	TRBV19	TRBD2	TRBJ2-7	CASSWQRDGPYEQYF	TGTGCCAGTAGTTGGCAGCGGGACGGGCCCTACGAGCAGTACTTC
few	TRBV24-1	TRBD2	TRBJ2-1	CATSDTSGSYNEQFF	TGTGCCACCAGTGATACTAGCGGGAGTTATAATGAGCAGTTCTTC
many	TRBV5-1	-	TRBJ2-3	CASSLSGLTTDTQYF	TGCGCCAGCAGCTTGTCGGGACTGACCACAGATACGCAGTATTTT
many	TRBV5-1	-	TRBJ1-1	CASTLRGETEAFF	TGCGCCAGCACCCTGAGGGGGGAAACTGAAGCTTTCTTT
many	TRBV5-1	TRBD1	TRBJ2-1	CASSLKGAQYNEQFF	TGCGCCAGCAGCCTGAAGGGGGCTCAGTACAATGAGCAGTTCTTC
many	TRBV6-2/TRBV6-3	TRBD2	TRBJ2-1	CASGLAGYNEQFF	TGTGCCAGCGGACTAGCAGGTTACAATGAGCAGTTCTTC
many	TRBV7-6	-	TRBJ2-3	CASSSDTSLGTDTQYF	TGTGCCAGCAGCTCTGACACGAGCCTCGGCACAGATACGCAGTATTTT
many	TRBV5-1	-	TRBJ2-5	CASSFSGQETQYF	TGCGCCAGCAGCTTCTCCGGACAAGAGACCCAGTACTTC
-	TRBV13	-	TRBJ2-3	CASSLYFRRVGRSSTDTQYF	TGTGCCAGCAGCTTATATTTCAGGAGAGTGGGCCGTTCTAGCACAGATACGCAGTATTTT